Shown below are 18 T cell receptor beta chains from a single sample sequenced in a study of CD8 T cells in ankylosing spondylitis. Via MiXCR, TCRdb re-called the 5' RACE reads, giving one row per CDR3 protein. Among about 160,000 distinct CDR3 sequences listed, roughly 18% were seen once. Sequencing used blood, either unsorted or a sorted T cell fraction (not recorded which). The receptors come from a male donor with ankylosing spondylitis or in good health (not recorded which).

The V call is TRBV7-8, the J call TRBJ2-7; the D gene is possibly TRBD2 (6 bases). The V end lost 2 bases, the J end lost 0 bases, and 14 bases lay between the germline ends. CDR1 is SGHVS and CDR2 is FQNEAQ in the germline V gene. CDR3 length equals 16 residues. The CDR3 is CASSLSGLGSSYEQYF. The CDR3 DNA sequence: TGTGCCAGCAGCTTAAGCGGGCTCGGAAGCTCCTACGAGCAGTACTTC.

This clonotype was detected many times. This sequence joins TRBV5-1 and TRBJ2-2; D may be TRBD1 (6 bases). Germline V gene sequence: CDR1 SGHRS, CDR2 YFSETQ. The CDR3 totals 15 residues. Trimming removed 4 bases at V and 5 bases at J, with 15 bases between. For the CDR3, the DNA is TGCGCCAGCAGCGGGACACTGCGTCAGACCGGGGAGCTGTTTTTT. This codes for CASSGTLRQTGELFF.

This clonotype was recorded at least ten times. Written as DNA, the CDR3 is TGTGCCAGCAGCTTAGGCGCAGGGTGCTTCTTC. It yields the protein CASSLGAGCFF. This rearrangement joins TRBV11-2 to TRBJ2-1; D is possibly TRBD1 (5 bases). V was cut by 1 base and J by 16 bases, with 11 bases left in between. The CDR3 covers 11 residues. CDR1 SGHAT and CDR2 FQNNGV come from the germline V gene. The whole variable domain, remainder taken from reference TRBV11-2 and TRBJ2-1, is EAGVAQSPRYKIIEKRQSVAFWCNPISGHATLYWYQQILGQGPKLLIQFQNNGVVDDSQLPKDRFSAERLKGVDSTLKIQPAKLEDSAVYLCASSLGAGCFFGPGTRLTVL.

The V call is TRBV5-5, the J call TRBJ2-7, with a tentative D call TRBD1 (6 bases). This CDR3 is built from 14 residues. In germline, CDR1 is SGHKS, CDR2 YYEKEE (reference sequence). The V end was cut by 4 bases, the J end by 2 bases, with 13 bases between. The CDR3 DNA reads TGTGCCAGCAGCGCCTCACAGGGACCCTACGAGCAGTACTTC. Amino acids: CASSASQGPYEQYF.

This clonotype was seen only a few times. The rearrangement links TRBV20-1 to TRBJ2-3; D not resolved. The CDR3 has 13 amino acids. The V gene lost 0 bases and the J gene lost 0 bases, with 4 bases spanning the gap. Germline CDR1 and CDR2: DFQATT and SNEGSKA (reference sequence). CDR3 in amino acids: CSARDTSTDTQYF. In DNA, the CDR3 is TGCAGTGCTAGAGATACGAGCACAGATACGCAGTATTTT.

The CDR3 protein is CASSQGLGVDTQYF. The CDR3 DNA follows: TGTGCCAGCAGCCAAGGACTAGGAGTGGATACGCAGTATTTT. This sequence joins TRBV3-1 and TRBJ2-3; possibly TRBD2 for D (6 bases). CDR1 is LGHDT, CDR2 YNNKEL, per germline (reference sequence). V was cut by 1 base and J by 6 bases, with 11 bases left in between. CDR3 length equals 14 residues.

This sequence joins TRBV7-9 and TRBJ1-2, with a weak D call TRBD1 (6 bases). Germline V gives CDR1 SEHNR, CDR2 FQNEAQ (reference sequence). The CDR3 covers 13 residues. Between the trimmed V and J ends, which lost 6 bases and 2 bases, there was a span of 10 bases. The CDR3 protein is CASRQGSNYGYTF. CDR3 nucleotide sequence: TGTGCCAGCAGACAGGGATCAAACTATGGCTACACCTTC. Variable domain in full (rest from reference TRBV7-9 and TRBJ1-2): DTGVSQNPRHKITKRGQNVTFRCDPISEHNRLYWYRQTLGQGPEFLTYFQNEAQLEKSRLLSDRFSAERPKGSFSTLEIQRTEQGDSAMYLCASRQGSNYGYTFGSGTRLTVV.

V is TRBV6-5 and J is TRBJ1-2; the D gene is possibly TRBD1 (5 bases). Per germline, CDR1 MNHEY and CDR2 SVGAGI. The CDR3 runs 13 residues. The V end lost 9 bases, the J end lost 6 bases, and 17 bases lay between the germline ends. The CDR3 bases are TGTGCCAGTCATGCTCCCCTGGGACATGGCTACACCTTC. Its translation is CASHAPLGHGYTF.

This sequence joins TRBV14 and TRBJ2-3; possibly TRBD2 for D (6 bases). The CDR3 is 16 residues long. Germline lookup yields CDR1 SGHDN and CDR2 FVKESK. V was trimmed by 1 base and J by 0 bases, leaving 11 bases between them. CDR3 protein: CASSQGRDFSTDTQYF. CDR3 bases: TGTGCCAGCAGCCAAGGCCGGGACTTCAGCACAGATACGCAGTATTTT.

The V gene is TRBV5-1, the J gene TRBJ1-5; D unresolved. This CDR3 has 15 amino acids. Germline CDR1 and CDR2: SGHRS and YFSETQ. The V end was cut by 4 bases, the J end by 1 base, with 12 bases between. The CDR3 bases are TGCGCCAGCAGCAGGGAGCCCGGGAGCAATCAGCCCCAGCATTTT. It yields the protein CASSREPGSNQPQHF.

This clonotype appeared many times. The chain joins TRBV12-3 or TRBV12-4 to TRBJ2-1; weak D call: TRBD1 (5 bases). V lost 7 bases to trimming and J lost 2 bases, with 27 bases between them. CDR3 length: 19 residues. The CDR3 is CASTGSGAQVGLTYNEQFF. In nucleotides, the CDR3 is TGTGCCAGCACCGGGTCTGGGGCTCAAGTGGGGTTAACCTACAATGAGCAGTTCTTC.

This clonotype was seen at least ten times. The genes are TRBV5-6 and TRBJ2-7, with no clear D. V was pared by 6 bases and J by 1 base, with 8 bases between. Germline V CDR1 and CDR2: SGHDT, YYEEEE. The CDR3 is 12 residues long. The CDR3 DNA reads as TGTGCCAGCACCGCTGGGTCCTACGAGCAGTACTTC. Protein sequence: CASTAGSYEQYF.

This clonotype showed up just a few times. This chain uses TRBV9 with TRBJ1-2; a possible D gene is TRBD1 (5 bases). Looked up from germline, CDR1 is SGDLS and CDR2 is YYNGEE. The CDR3 loop spans 13 amino acids. Trimming pared 2 bases from V and 5 bases from J, leaving 10 bases between. The CDR3 DNA follows: TGTGCCAGCAGCGTCGATGGGGGTTATGGCTACACCTTC. Amino acids: CASSVDGGYGYTF.

By proportion, this clonotype is medium-sized. This chain joins TRBV20-1 and TRBJ2-3; 11 bases are shared with TRBD1. Germline V gives CDR1 DFQATT, CDR2 SNEGSKA (reference sequence). J was trimmed by 6 bases and V by 0 bases; bases with no gene match: 2. The CDR3 totals 14 residues. The CDR3 spells CSARDGDRGDTQYF. Written as DNA, the CDR3 is TGCAGTGCTAGAGATGGGGACAGGGGGGATACGCAGTATTTT.

This clonotype was observed a few times. This chain connects TRBV20-1 to TRBJ2-1; tentatively, D is TRBD1 or TRBD2 (6 bases each). The V gene lost 5 bases and the J gene lost 2 bases, with 13 bases spanning the gap. The CDR3 spans 14 residues. The germline gives CDR1 DFQATT, CDR2 SNEGSKA (reference sequence). This CDR3 is CSAPTGATYNEQFF. The DNA of the CDR3 is TGCAGTGCTCCGACGGGGGCGACCTACAATGAGCAGTTCTTC.

The chain joins TRBV19 to TRBJ2-1; 8 bases are shared with TRBD2. V was clipped by 5 bases and J by 3 bases; unmatched bases: 9. CDR1 is LNHDA, CDR2 SQIVND, per germline (reference sequence). The CDR3 runs to 16 residues. As DNA, the CDR3 is TGTGCCAGTAGTGCCCGAAGCGGGAGAAGCTACAATGAGCAGTTCTTC. Encoded protein: CASSARSGRSYNEQFF.

A word on this clonotype: A junction boundary mismatches the germline segment, possibly from a read error. V is TRBV12-3 or TRBV12-4 and J is TRBJ1-5; D not certain. CDR3 size: 12 residues. Here the CDR3 reads CASRLEDQPQHF. The DNA of the CDR3 is TGTGCCAGCAGGTTAGAGGATCAGCCCCAGCATTTT.

J is TRBJ2-7 and V is TRBV28; 9 nucleotides agree with TRBD1. Germline V CDR1 and CDR2: MDHEN, SYDVKM. This CDR3 contains 15 residues. With V trimmed by 6 bases and J by 4 bases, 10 bases remained unmatched. CDR3 residues: CASSMTGGAHYEQYF. In DNA form, the CDR3 reads TGTGCCAGCAGCATGACAGGGGGGGCACATTACGAGCAGTACTTC.